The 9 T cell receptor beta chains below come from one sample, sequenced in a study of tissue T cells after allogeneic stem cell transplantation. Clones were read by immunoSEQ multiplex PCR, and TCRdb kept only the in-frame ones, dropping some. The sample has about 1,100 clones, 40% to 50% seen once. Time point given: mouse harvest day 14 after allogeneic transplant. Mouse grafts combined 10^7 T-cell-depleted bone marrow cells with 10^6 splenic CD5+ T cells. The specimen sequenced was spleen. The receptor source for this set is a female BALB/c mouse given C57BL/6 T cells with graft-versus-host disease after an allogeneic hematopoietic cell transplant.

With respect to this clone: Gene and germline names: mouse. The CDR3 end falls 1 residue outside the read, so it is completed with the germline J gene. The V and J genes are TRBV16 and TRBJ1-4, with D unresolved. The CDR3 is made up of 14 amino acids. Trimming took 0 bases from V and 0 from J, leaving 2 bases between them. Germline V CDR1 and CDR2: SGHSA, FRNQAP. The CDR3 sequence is CASSLEVSNERLFF. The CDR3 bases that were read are TGTGCAAGCAGCTTAGAAGTTTCCAACGAAAGATTATTT. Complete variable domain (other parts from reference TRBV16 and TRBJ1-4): NAGVIQTPRHKVTGKGQEATLWCEPISGHSAVFWYRQTIVQGLEFLTYFRNQAPIDDSGMPKERFSAQMPNQSHSTLKIQSTQPQDSAVYLCASSLEVSNERLFFGHGTKLSVL.

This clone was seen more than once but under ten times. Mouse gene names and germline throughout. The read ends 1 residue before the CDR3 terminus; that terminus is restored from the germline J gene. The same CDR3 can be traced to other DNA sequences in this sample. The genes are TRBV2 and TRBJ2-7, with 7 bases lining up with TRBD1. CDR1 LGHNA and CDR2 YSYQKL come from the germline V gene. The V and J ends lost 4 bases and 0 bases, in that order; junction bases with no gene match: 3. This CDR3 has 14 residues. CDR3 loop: CASSPRDSSYEQYF. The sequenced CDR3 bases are TGTGCCAGCAGCCCCCGGGACAGCTCCTATGAACAGTAC.

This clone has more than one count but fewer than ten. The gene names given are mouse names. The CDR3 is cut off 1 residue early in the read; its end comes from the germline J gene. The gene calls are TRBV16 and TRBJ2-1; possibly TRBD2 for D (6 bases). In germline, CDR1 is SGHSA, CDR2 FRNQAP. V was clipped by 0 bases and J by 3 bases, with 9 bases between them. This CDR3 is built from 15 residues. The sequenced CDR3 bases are TGTGCAAGCAGCTTAGATGACTGGTTCTATGCTGAGCAGTTC. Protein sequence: CASSLDDWFYAEQF. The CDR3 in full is CASSLDDWFYAEQFF. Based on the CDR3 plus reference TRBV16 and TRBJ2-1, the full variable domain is NAGVIQTPRHKVTGKGQEATLWCEPISGHSAVFWYRQTIVQGLEFLTYFRNQAPIDDSGMPKERFSAQMPNQSHSTLKIQSTQPQDSAVYLCASSLDDWFYAEQFFGPGTRLTVL.

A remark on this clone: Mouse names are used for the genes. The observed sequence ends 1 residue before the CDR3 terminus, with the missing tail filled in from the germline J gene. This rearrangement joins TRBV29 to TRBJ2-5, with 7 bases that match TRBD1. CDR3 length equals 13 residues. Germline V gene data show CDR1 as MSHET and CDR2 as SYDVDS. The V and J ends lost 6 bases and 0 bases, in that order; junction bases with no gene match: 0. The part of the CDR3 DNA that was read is TGTGCTAGCAGGGGACAGAACCAAGACACCCAGTAC. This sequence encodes CASRGQNQDTQY. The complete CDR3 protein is CASRGQNQDTQYF. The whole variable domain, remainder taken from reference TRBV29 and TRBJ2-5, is DMKVTQMPRYLIKRMGENVLLECGQDMSHETMYWYRQDPGLGLQLIYISYDVDSNSEGDIPKGYRVSRKKREHFSLILDSAKTNQTSVYFCASRGQNQDTQYFGPGTRLLVL.

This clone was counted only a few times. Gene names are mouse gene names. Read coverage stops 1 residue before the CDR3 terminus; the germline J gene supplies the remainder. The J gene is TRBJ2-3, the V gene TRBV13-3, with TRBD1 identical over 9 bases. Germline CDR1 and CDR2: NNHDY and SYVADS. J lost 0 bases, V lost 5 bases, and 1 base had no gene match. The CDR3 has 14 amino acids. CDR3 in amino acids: CASRDRGSAETLYF. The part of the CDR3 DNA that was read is TGTGCCAGCAGGGACAGGGGAAGTGCAGAAACGCTGTAT.

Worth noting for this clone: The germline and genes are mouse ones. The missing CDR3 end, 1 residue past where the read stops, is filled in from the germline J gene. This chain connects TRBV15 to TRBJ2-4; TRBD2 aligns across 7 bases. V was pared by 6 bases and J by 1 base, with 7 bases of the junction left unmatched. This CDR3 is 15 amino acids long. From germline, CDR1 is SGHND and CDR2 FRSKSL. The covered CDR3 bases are TGTGCCAGCAGCCCTGGGGGTGGTGGTCAAAACACCTTGTAC. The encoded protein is CASSPGGGGQNTLY. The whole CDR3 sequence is CASSPGGGGQNTLYF.

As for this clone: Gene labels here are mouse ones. The DNA read from the CDR3 is TGTGCTAGCAAGACAGGGGGAGAAGTCTTC. It specifies CASKTGGEVF. The full CDR3 protein reads CASKTGGEVFF. The chain is built from TRBV29 and TRBJ1-1, with 9 bases matching TRBD1. The CDR3 extends 1 residue past the end of the read, so its final part is completed from the germline J gene. Germline-derived CDR1 and CDR2 are MSHET and SYDVDS. J gave up 7 bases and V 7 bases, and 1 base lay outside the gene matches. The CDR3 length is 11 residues.

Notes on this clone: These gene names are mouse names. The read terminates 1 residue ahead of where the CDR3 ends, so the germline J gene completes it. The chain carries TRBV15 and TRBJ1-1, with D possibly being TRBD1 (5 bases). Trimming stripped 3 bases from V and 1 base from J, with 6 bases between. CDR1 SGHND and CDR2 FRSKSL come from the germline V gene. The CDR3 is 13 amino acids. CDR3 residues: CASSFGGNTEVFF. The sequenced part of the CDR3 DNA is TGTGCCAGCAGTTTTGGGGGAAACACAGAAGTCTTC.

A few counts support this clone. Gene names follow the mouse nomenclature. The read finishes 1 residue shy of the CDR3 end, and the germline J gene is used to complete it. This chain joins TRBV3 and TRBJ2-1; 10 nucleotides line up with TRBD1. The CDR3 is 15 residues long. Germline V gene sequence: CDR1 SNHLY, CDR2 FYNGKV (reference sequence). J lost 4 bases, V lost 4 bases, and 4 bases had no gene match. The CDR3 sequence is CASSSRGQGYAEQFF. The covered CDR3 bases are TGTGCCAGCAGCTCCCGGGGACAGGGGTATGCTGAGCAGTTC.